This is a list of T cell receptor beta chains from one sample in a study of blood T cell repertoires in COVID-19. The assay was immunoSEQ multiplex PCR, and TCRdb's table has in-frame clones only and misses some. The table has roughly 60,000 clones, roughly 74% seen once. The sample consisted of peripheral blood. These receptors were collected from a human donor in a cohort sampled during active COVID-19. Each CDR3 is given with its conserved first and last residue. D genes are given only for firm matches. The size of a clone is reported for some rows only, either as once, few or many, or as a class for expanded clones.

D gene | J gene | CDR3 length | V gene | clone size | CDR3 DNA | CDR3 protein
. | TRBJ1-5 | 13 | TRBV6-2/TRBV6-3 | few | TGTGCCAGCAGTTACGATGGCCTCCAGCCCCAGCATTTT | CASSYDGLQPQHF
. | TRBJ1-5 | 13 | TRBV19 | . | TGTGCCAGTAGTATCGGGGTGAAGCAGCCCCAGCATTTT | CASSIGVKQPQHF
TRBD1 | TRBJ1-3 | 16 | TRBV5-1 | . | TGCGCCAGCAGCTTGGTCGGGACAGGGTATGGAAACACCATATATTTT | CASSLVGTGYGNTIYF
. | TRBJ1-5 | 17 | TRBV7-8 | . | TGTGCCAGCAGCTTAGCAGGTGCGGCTTATAGCAATCAGCCCCAGCATTTT | CASSLAGAAYSNQPQHF
TRBD1 | TRBJ2-1 | 16 | TRBV5-6 | . | TGTGCCAGCAGCTTGATCTCGGGACAGGTCTACAATGAGCAGTTCTTC | CASSLISGQVYNEQFF
TRBD1 | TRBJ1-2 | 12 | TRBV30 | . | TGTGCCTGGAGACGGACAGGCTATGGCTACACCTTC | CAWRRTGYGYTF
. | TRBJ2-6 | 16 | TRBV5-1 | . | TGCGCCAGCAGCTTGGGAGGCCTCTCTGGGGCCAACGTCCTGACTTTC | CASSLGGLSGANVLTF
. | TRBJ1-4 | 14 | TRBV4-3 | . | TGCGCCAGCAGTCGTTATTCAACTAATGAAAAACTGTTTTTT | CASSRYSTNEKLFF
. | TRBJ1-1 | 11 | TRBV29-1 | . | TGCAGCGTTGTAAGGGGAACTGAAGCTTTCTTT | CSVVRGTEAFF
TRBD1 | TRBJ2-5 | 14 | TRBV3-1/TRBV3-2 | once | TGTGCCAGCAGCCTCACAGGGGCCCGGGAGACCCAGTACTTC | CASSLTGARETQYF
TRBD1 | TRBJ1-5 | 15 | TRBV7-2 | . | TGTGCCAGCAGCTGGGGACAGGGGTCGTCGCAGCCCCAGCATTTT | CASSWGQGSSQPQHF
. | TRBJ1-4 | 14 | TRBV28 | . | TGTGCCAGCTCGTTCGTGGTGGGGAGGGTAAAACTGTTTTTT | CASSFVVGRVKLFF
TRBD1 | TRBJ1-1 | 14 | TRBV10-2 | . | TGCGCCAGCAGTGTAGCAGGGGGCAGGACTGAAGCTTTCTTT | CASSVAGGRTEAFF
. | TRBJ1-3 | 17 | TRBV3-1/TRBV3-2 | few | TGTGCCAGCAGCCAAGATCTTGTAGGGGCTGGGGGAAACACCATATATTTT | CASSQDLVGAGGNTIYF
TRBD2 | TRBJ2-2 | 14 | TRBV27 | . | TGTGCCACCCGGGGGGGATGGGGCACCGGGGAGCTGTTTTTT | CATRGGWGTGELFF
. | TRBJ2-2 | 15 | TRBV6-2/TRBV6-3 | . | TGTGCCAGCAGTTACGTCCGGGATAGCACCGGGGAGCTGTTTTTT | CASSYVRDSTGELFF
. | TRBJ2-6 | 19 | TRBV7-2 | . | TGTGCCAGCAGCTCTAATGTCGGGGATCAATTTTCTGGGGCCAACGTCCTGACTTTC | CASSSNVGDQFSGANVLTF
. | TRBJ1-2 | 16 | TRBV4-2 | . | TGTGCCAGCAGCCAAGAATCCAGGATAACCGTCGATGGCTACACCTTC | CASSQESRITVDGYTF
TRBD1 | TRBJ2-7 | 14 | TRBV3-1/TRBV3-2 | . | TGTGCCAGCAGCCAAGGGACAGGGGCCTACGAGCAGTACTTC | CASSQGTGAYEQYF
. | TRBJ2-7 | 12 | TRBV5-1 | . | TGCGCCAGCAGCCGAGACCTAGGCGAGCAGTACTTC | CASSRDLGEQYF
. | TRBJ1-1 | 15 | TRBV14 | . | TGTGCCAGCAGCCCCCCGTGGCTTCGGAACACTGAAGCTTTCTTT | CASSPPWLRNTEAFF
. | TRBJ2-1 | 15 | TRBV7-3 | . | TGTGCCAGCAGCTTGTCAGGGGCTACCTACAATGAGCAGTTCTTC | CASSLSGATYNEQFF
. | TRBJ2-7 | 16 | TRBV11-3 | few | TGTGCCAGCAGCTTAGGTGTACTAGCAGAAGGCTACGAGCAGTACTTC | CASSLGVLAEGYEQYF
. | TRBJ1-5 | 14 | TRBV3-1/TRBV3-2 | few | TGTGCCAGCAGCCAGACCTGGGAGAATCAGCCCCAGCATTTT | CASSQTWENQPQHF
TRBD1 | TRBJ1-4 | 17 | TRBV27 | . | TGTGCCAGCAGTTCGAAACGTACAGGGGGCTGGGGGGAAAAACTGTTTTTT | CASSSKRTGGWGEKLFF
. | TRBJ2-3 | 13 | TRBV5-1 | . | TGCGCCAGCGGATGGACGGAGGCAGATACGCAGTATTTT | CASGWTEADTQYF
. | TRBJ1-4 | 14 | TRBV5-1 | . | TGCGCCAGCAGCCTACAGGGAGGGAATGAAAAACTGTTTTTT | CASSLQGGNEKLFF
TRBD1 | TRBJ2-1 | 16 | TRBV19 | . | TGTGCCAGTAGTCGGGACAGTATTATCTCCTACAATGAGCAGTTCTTC | CASSRDSIISYNEQFF
. | TRBJ1-5 | 16 | TRBV24-1 | . | TGTGCCACCAGTGATTCCCGGCAGGGAAGCAATCAGCCCCAGCATTTT | CATSDSRQGSNQPQHF
. | TRBJ1-2 | 15 | TRBV4-2 | . | TGTGCCAGCAGCCAAGATCCAGGGTTGGACTATGGCTACACCTTC | CASSQDPGLDYGYTF
. | TRBJ1-2 | 12 | TRBV25-1 | . | TGTGCCAGCAGTAACGCACTCCGGGGCTACACCTTC | CASSNALRGYTF
TRBD1 | TRBJ1-2 | 13 | TRBV2 | . | TGTGCCAGCAGCGACAGGGTAGGCTATGGCTACACCTTC | CASSDRVGYGYTF
. | TRBJ1-2 | 13 | TRBV11-2 | . | TGTGCCAGCAGCTTAGATCGAGGCTATGGCTACACCTTC | CASSLDRGYGYTF
. | TRBJ2-2 | 15 | TRBV5-1 | . | TGCGCCAGCAGATCTACAGTGATGAACACCGGGGAGCTGTTTTTT | CASRSTVMNTGELFF
. | TRBJ2-1 | 15 | TRBV7-9 | . | TGTGCCAGCAGCCCACTAGCAGGATCCTACAATGAGCAGTTCTTC | CASSPLAGSYNEQFF
. | TRBJ1-2 | 14 | TRBV19 | . | TGTGCCAGTAGTAACCCAGGGACTAACTATGGCTACACCTTC | CASSNPGTNYGYTF
TRBD2 | TRBJ2-1 | 14 | TRBV10-3 | . | TGTGCCATCAGTGACGGGGGGGCCTACAATGAGCAGTTCTTC | CAISDGGAYNEQFF
. | TRBJ1-3 | 13 | TRBV25-1 | . | TGTGCCAGCAGTCCGAGCTCTGGAAACACCATATATTTT | CASSPSSGNTIYF
TRBD2 | TRBJ2-1 | 16 | TRBV6-1 | . | TGTGCCAGCAGTGAACGGGGCGGGGGAAACTACAATGAGCAGTTCTTC | CASSERGGGNYNEQFF
TRBD1 | TRBJ1-5 | 15 | TRBV4-1 | once | TGCGCCAGCAGCCAAACTAGACAGGGGGGTCAGCCCCAGCATTTT | CASSQTRQGGQPQHF
. | TRBJ2-2 | 16 | TRBV9 | once | TGTGCCAGCAGCTCCAGCCTAGCGCCGAACACCGGGGAGCTGTTTTTT | CASSSSLAPNTGELFF
TRBD1 | TRBJ1-2 | 16 | TRBV2 | few | TGTGCCAGCAGGAAAAACCCTGGACAGGGCGGCTATGGCTACACCTTC | CASRKNPGQGGYGYTF
TRBD2 | TRBJ2-3 | 16 | TRBV10-2 | . | TGCGCCAGCAGTGACGGGACTAGCGGAAGCACAGATACGCAGTATTTT | CASSDGTSGSTDTQYF
. | TRBJ1-1 | 14 | TRBV19 | . | TGTGCCAGTAGTATTAGACAGGAGAGCACTGAAGCTTTCTTT | CASSIRQESTEAFF
. | TRBJ1-2 | 15 | TRBV7-3 | . | TGTGCCAGCAGCCAAGAGCGGGGCAGGGAGGATGGCTACACCTTC | CASSQERGREDGYTF
TRBD1 | TRBJ1-3 | 14 | TRBV9 | . | TGTGCCAGCAGCGCGACAGGGACCGGAAACACCATATATTTT | CASSATGTGNTIYF
TRBD1 | TRBJ2-3 | 14 | TRBV7-2 | . | TGTGCCAGCAGCTTCGGACAGGGCACAGATACGCAGTATTTT | CASSFGQGTDTQYF
. | TRBJ1-6 | 14 | TRBV6-6 | . | TGTGCCAGCAGTTACTCGGACAATAATTCACCCCTCCACTTT | CASSYSDNNSPLHF
. | TRBJ2-2 | 15 | TRBV15 | . | TGTGCCACCAGCGGCTCGAACCTCCCCGCCGGGGAGCTGTTTTTT | CATSGSNLPAGELFF
TRBD2 | TRBJ2-1 | 13 | TRBV12-3/TRBV12-4 | . | TGTGCCAGCAGGGGACTAGCGGGAGACTTGCAGTTCTTC | CASRGLAGDLQFF